This T cell receptor beta chain is from a study of persistence of HIV-infected CD4 T cells. This was the immunoSEQ version 4 assay in survey mode. This table comes from immunoSEQ multiplex PCR, and its TCRdb copy is limited to in-frame clones, with some not included. The data hold around 8,000 clones, with roughly 60% observed a single time. The V gene's germline CDR1 is SGHKS and CDR2 YYEKEE (reference sequence). V trimming: 4 bases; J trimming: 5 bases; junction bases outside the gene matches: 9. CDR3 length: 15 amino acids. Lysates of CMV-infected fibroblasts at 10 ug/mL stimulated these cells. Sorting of responding CD4+ T cells relied on upregulated CD40 ligand together with CD69. As to this clone: No antigen is known for it.

Study-level findings and limits: Antigen-responding cells were enriched for degenerate expanded CDR3beta sequences.

The rearrangement uses TRBV5-5 and TRBJ1-1, with 9 bases aligning to TRBD1. This receptor was identified in an adult man with HIV who was CMV-seropositive. The sequencing here drew on CD4+ T cells sorted from PBMCs after roughly 18-hour stimulation, taken from a patient who received antiretroviral therapy. DNA of the CDR3: TGTGCCAGCAGCAGCTTACAGGGGGCGCGTACTGAAGCTTTCTTT. It translates to CASSSLQGARTEAFF.